This T cell receptor beta chain came from a study of T cell responses to AZD1222 COVID-19 vaccine. General study points: Baseline serology detected seropositivity in only six AZD1222 recipients. Per reports, nearly half of all spike-specific TCRs target regions that are unmutated in variants. White British people made up most donors, females outnumbered males, and clonal diversity was possibly underestimated.

CDR1 is LGHDT and CDR2 is YNNKEL in the germline V gene (reference sequence). J lost 7 bases, V lost 0 bases, and 11 bases had no gene match. There are 18 residues in the CDR3. This clone was detected once. The antigen remains undetermined. Only in-frame clones appear in the TCRdb table, and some are missing; sequencing was by immunoSEQ multiplex PCR. The data contain some 60,000 clones, 86% of them seen just once; the ten biggest clones take up 6.9%. The genes are TRBV3-1 (or the pseudogene TRBV3-2) and TRBJ2-2; TRBD1 matches at 10 bases. This sample comprised peripheral blood, obtained 28 days after the second AZD1222 dose. The sequence was collected from an adult who received the AZD1222 COVID-19 vaccine. The CDR3 here is CASSQDLRTGGANGELFF. The CDR3 nucleotides read TGTGCCAGCAGCCAAGATCTAAGGACAGGGGGGGCTAACGGGGAGCTGTTTTTT.